This T cell receptor (beta chain) was identified in a study of CD8 T cells in ankylosing spondylitis. Study-wide results and caveats: What seemed typical of ankylosing spondylitis blood was a TCR beta motif built from eight highly homologous variants. Clones linked to disease were reported to show significant enrichment in matched ankylosing spondylitis synovial fluid.

There are 17 residues in the CDR3. Deletions cut 7 bases from V and 2 bases from J, with 20 bases between. Making the TCR beta libraries involved quantitative 5'-RACE with molecular barcodes. TCRdb re-called the 5' RACE reads with MiXCR, one entry per CDR3 protein. This table has under 300,000 distinct CDR3 sequences, approximately 9% appearing once. This clonotype showed up many times. Its antigen remains unidentified. Specimen: blood, either unsorted or a sorted T cell fraction (not recorded which). This TCR derives from a male donor with ankylosing spondylitis or in good health (not recorded which). This rearrangement joins TRBV12-3 or TRBV12-4 to TRBJ2-2; D might be TRBD1 or TRBD2, each matching 6 bases. The CDR3 coding sequence is TGTGCCAGCATGGGGGGCTCGGAGGCTAGCAACACCGGGGAGCTGTTTTTT. Protein: CASMGGSEASNTGELFF.